This T cell receptor (beta chain) derives from a study of blood T cell repertoires in COVID-19. Authors' data handling: Amplification with reference gene primers provided the estimates of nucleated cell counts. Sequencing was performed with immunoSEQ multiplex PCR; in TCRdb, only in-frame clones are kept and a portion is missing. V, J and clone size reflect that table, while D and trimming were determined from the DNA. The table shows about 120,000 clones, with 80% to 90% occurring only once. The receptor was isolated from a middle-aged man with acute or convalescent COVID-19. The sample taken for sequencing was peripheral blood.

This chain's CDR3 is CATSREGAWETQYF. CDR3 DNA sequence: TGTGCCACCAGCAGAGAGGGGGCTTGGGAGACCCAGTACTTC. J is TRBJ2-5 and V is TRBV15, with D perhaps TRBD1 (6 bases). The CDR3 covers 14 residues. Per the germline V gene, CDR1 is LNHNV and CDR2 is YYDKDF (reference sequence). Trimming removed 0 bases from V and 5 bases from J, with 10 bases in between.